The entry that follows covers one T cell receptor (beta chain) sequence. Its antigen specificity is not known. Qualities for individual bases were not recorded, and no much larger clone is one base off. TCR beta CDR3 regions were amplified from RNA transcripts. For the first round of RT-PCR on the TCR CDR3, the HTBI primer set was used together with the Qiagen OneStep RT-PCR kit. A second multiplex PCR round built the libraries, followed by size selection and purification. The libraries were sequenced on an Illumina HiSeq2000 using paired-end 100 bp reads. The original pipeline was this. Raw data were processed with SOAPnuke, discarding reads with adapters, uncalled bases, mean Phred below 15, or no exact constant-primer or identifier match. High-quality paired reads were merged using COPE v1.2.5, and each unique nucleotide sequence was defined as a clonotype. MiTCR v1.1 was used to align the clonotypes against IMGT TRBV, TRBD and TRBJ reference segments. The analysis was restricted to V-J combinations with a frequency above 0.0001, which together covered roughly 99% of the repertoires. A TCS score was defined as the ratio between F50 (clonal expansion) and ExV (chaos), using BLOSUM62-based TCRdist between CDR3 peptides within each V-J. Welch's t-statistics and random forest reduced fewer than 600 V-J features to roughly 13, which were used in a naive Bayes classifier (R e1071). TCRdb passed the public sequencing reads through fastp at Q25 and MiXCR, retaining productive beta sequences. Rows with one shared CDR3 protein collapse into an entry with the most common genes and DNA. These V and J calls originate from TCRdb's pipeline instead of the authors' own analysis. The sample table shows hundreds of thousands of distinct CDR3 sequences, and about 15% are seen once. Of the sample, around an eighth falls within the top ten clones.

The data originate from a study of T cells in Graves' hyperthyroidism and ophthalmopathy (dated by TCRdb to the late 2010s). Some background on the complete study: Peripheral blood samples were taken at initial diagnosis, before any treatment was given. To identify distinguishing TCR V-J signatures, a discovery cohort of roughly 100 patients was used, comprising some 45 with Graves' ophthalmopathy and 57 with stable Graves' hyperthyroidism. Prospective prediction of ophthalmopathy was tested in an independent validation cohort of fewer than 20 hyperthyroidism patients and around 16 patients who later progressed to ophthalmopathy. After blood sampling, hyperthyroidism patients were treated with methimazole at a starting dose of 30 mg daily, and ophthalmopathy patients were treated with high-dose intravenous methylprednisolone. The 95 to 100 discovery patients were randomly divided into training and test sets at a 7:3 ratio. TCR Vbeta CDR3 sequencing of 135 peripheral blood samples (under 45 ophthalmopathy, 75 to 85 hyperthyroidism and some 17 progressor patients) is reported in the paper. In more than five Graves' hyperthyroidism patients, the study also compared T-cell repertoires from thyroid tissue with T-cell repertoires from blood. The investigation overall reported the following: In validation, the model predicted progression to ophthalmopathy with approximately 69% sensitivity and around 72% specificity, a median of approximately 6.5 months before onset. No statistical method was used to set the sample size in advance, and investigators knew the group allocation. Most expanded thyroid clonotypes (frequency above 0.001) were also detected in blood, suggesting blood repertoires may reflect thyroid immune responses. A model built on a 13 V-J signature distinguished ophthalmopathy from stable hyperthyroidism, reaching about 88% sensitivity and 81.08% specificity in cross-validation and 80%/75% in testing.

The CDR3 covers 15 residues, taking in both the cysteine and the phenylalanine. Left in the record is the CDR3 DNA by itself, 45 bases read in frame from the first base. The germline V gene yields KGHDR for CDR1 and SFDVKD for CDR2. V lost 7 bases and J lost 0 bases, and the count of bases not matched to a germline gene is 4. Moderately to severely active disease, a Clinical Activity Score of at least 3, a NOSPECS grade of at least 4, and a duration under 3 months were present in ophthalmopathy patients. The study excluded patients with uncontrolled infections, other autoimmune diseases, pregnancy or lactation. Diagnoses were established on the basis of clinical symptoms, serum thyroxine and TRAb, thyroid ultrasound, and orbital computed tomography. PBMCs were isolated from about 9.2 ml of fresh peripheral blood by Ficoll-Paque density gradient centrifugation. Trizol reagent was used to extract total RNA, and RNA quality was then checked on an Agilent 2100 Bioanalyzer.

Sequencing was performed on blood. The receptor comes from a woman aged 45-60 years with Graves' ophthalmopathy. The chain is assembled from TRBV24-1 and TRBJ2-5; TRBD1 agrees with 10 junctional bases. The CDR3 protein sequence reads: CATSPGTGDQETQYF. DNA sequence: TGTGCCACCAGCCCCGGGACAGGGGACCAAGAGACCCAGTACTTC.